The subject of this entry is one TCR beta chain. The antigen is unknown. The data belong to a study of shared clonotypes between healthy human individuals. V shed 6 bases, J shed 3 bases, and the junction held 5 bases outside the gene matches. CDR3 length: 17 residues. Germline assignment: CDR1 SGHAT and CDR2 FQNNGV. The table came from immunoSEQ multiplex PCR; TCRdb's copy has only in-frame clones and leaves some out. The sample holds around 1.1 million clones, approximately 77% seen once. Whole-study results and caveats: As a rule, naive subsets had a larger estimated richness than memory subsets.

The sequence was obtained from a man between 18 and 29 years old in good health. Some clones in this sample may be carry-over from other donors' samples. Sequencing used memory CD4+ T cells from PBMCs. Subset defined: CD45RA-negative fraction. The chain uses TRBV11-2 and TRBJ2-1, with TRBD2 matching over 16 bases. CDR3: CASSGGLAGGYYNEQFF. In nucleotides, the CDR3 is TGTGCCAGCAGTGGGGGACTAGCGGGAGGGTACTACAATGAGCAGTTCTTC.